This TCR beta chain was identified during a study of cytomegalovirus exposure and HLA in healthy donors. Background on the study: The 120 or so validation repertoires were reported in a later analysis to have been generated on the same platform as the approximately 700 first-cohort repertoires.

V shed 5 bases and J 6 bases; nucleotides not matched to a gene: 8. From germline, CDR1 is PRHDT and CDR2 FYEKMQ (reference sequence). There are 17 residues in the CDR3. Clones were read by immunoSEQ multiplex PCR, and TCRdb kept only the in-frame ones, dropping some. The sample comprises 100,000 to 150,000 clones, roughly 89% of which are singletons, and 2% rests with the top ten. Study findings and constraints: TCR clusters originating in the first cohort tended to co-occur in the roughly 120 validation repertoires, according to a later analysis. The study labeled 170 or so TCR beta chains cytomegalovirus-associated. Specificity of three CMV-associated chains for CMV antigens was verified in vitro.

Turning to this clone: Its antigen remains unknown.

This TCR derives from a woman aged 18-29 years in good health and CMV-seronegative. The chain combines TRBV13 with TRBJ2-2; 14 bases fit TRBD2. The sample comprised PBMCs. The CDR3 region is CASSPGGTSGSAGELFF. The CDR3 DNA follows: TGTGCCAGCAGCCCCGGAGGGACTAGCGGGAGCGCCGGGGAGCTGTTTTTT.